This TCR beta chain derives from a study of CXCR3-negative and CXCR3-positive naive CD8 T cells. This CDR3 comprises 14 residues. Germline CDR1 and CDR2: MNHEY and SMNVEV (reference sequence). The authors made the TRB cDNA libraries by 5' RACE using UMI labels. TCRdb reworked the 5' RACE reads into one entry per CDR3 protein, no DNA. This sample's table reports about 84,000 distinct CDR3 sequences. For this clonotype: What it binds is not known.

Overall study results and limits: Unlike memory cells, which differed, naive CXCR3-negative and CXCR3-positive cells had similar TRBV-TRBJ usage. In CXCR3-positive naive cells, the TRB CDR3s were more hydrophobic than in CXCR3-negative naive cells.

The gene calls are TRBV27 and TRBJ2-7; TCRdb gives TRBD1 as the D gene, but with no DNA this cannot be confirmed. This TCR was recovered from a human donor in good health. Some clones in this sample may be carry-over from other donors' samples. Input material: naive CXCR3+ CD8+ T cells from blood. Subset meaning: CD45RO-CCR7+CD27+CD95- naive CD8+ T cells expressing CXCR3 (TNR3+). The CDR3 loop reads CASSPPQGLYEQYF.